Listed below are T cell receptor beta chains from one sample, sequenced in a study of blood T cells in healthy people across ages. In TCRdb, the 5' RACE reads were re-called with MiXCR into one record per CDR3 protein. The table shows 1.2 million to 1.5 million distinct CDR3 sequences, with about 43% occurring only once. The material sequenced was blood. These receptors were taken from a woman between 18 and 29 years old in good health. The CDR3 runs from the conserved cysteine through the conserved F or W. A D gene is named only where the DNA matches it firmly. Clone size appears in some rows only: once, few, many, or a class for an expanded clone.

d_gene	v_gene	abundance	j_gene	CDR3aa	CDR3nt
TRBD1	TRBV6-5	once	TRBJ1-1	CASSYGTTGGITEAFF	TGTGCCAGCAGTTACGGGACGACAGGGGGCATCACTGAAGCTTTCTTT
.	TRBV7-9	.	TRBJ2-1	CASSPGRAPGEQFF	TGTGCCAGCAGCCCTGGGCGGGCCCCCGGTGAGCAGTTCTTC
TRBD2	TRBV20-1	few	TRBJ2-5	CSARGASGRTQETQYF	TGCAGTGCTAGAGGAGCAAGCGGGAGAACTCAAGAGACCCAGTACTTC
TRBD1	TRBV4-1	few	TRBJ1-2	CASSQQFGQADYGYTF	TGCGCCAGCAGCCAACAGTTTGGACAGGCTGACTATGGCTACACCTTC
.	TRBV2	.	TRBJ2-2	CASSEGGISSNTGELFF	TGTGCCAGCAGTGAAGGGGGGATATCCTCGAACACCGGGGAGCTGTTTTTT
.	TRBV6-6	few	TRBJ2-7	CTTGNAYEQYF	TGTACCACGGGGAACGCCTACGAGCAGTACTTC
.	TRBV3-1	.	TRBJ1-2	CASGQEASANYGYTF	TGTGCCAGCGGTCAAGAGGCCAGCGCCAACTATGGCTACACCTTC
.	TRBV20-1	.	TRBJ2-3	CSARHPTDTQYF	TGCAGTGCTAGACACCCCACAGATACGCAGTATTTT
TRBD1	TRBV7-6	.	TRBJ2-7	CASSLGQESYEQYF	TGTGCCAGCAGCCTAGGACAGGAGTCCTACGAGCAGTACTTC
.	TRBV28	.	TRBJ2-3	CASSSGGGQTDTQYF	TGTGCCAGCAGTTCCGGGGGTGGGCAGACAGATACGCAGTATTTT
TRBD1	TRBV3-1	.	TRBJ2-3	CASSQVDRASQYF	TGTGCCAGCAGCCAGGTGGACAGGGCTTCGCAGTATTTT
.	TRBV7-2	.	TRBJ1-5	CASSPVGGVNQPQHF	TGTGCCAGCAGCCCAGTGGGGGGAGTCAATCAGCCCCAGCATTTT
.	TRBV6-5	.	TRBJ2-7	CASSYVGGTSSEQYF	TGTGCCAGCAGTTACGTGGGGGGCACCTCGAGCGAGCAGTACTTC
.	TRBV15	many	TRBJ1-1	CATSRAGNTEAFF	TGTGCCACCAGCAGAGCAGGGAACACTGAAGCTTTCTTT
.	TRBV10-3	few	TRBJ2-7	CAIKDNDYEQYF	TGTGCCATCAAGGACAATGACTACGAGCAGTACTTC
.	TRBV20-1	.	TRBJ2-7	CSAPRAGSGTYEQYF	TGCAGTGCCCCCCGAGCAGGTAGCGGAACCTACGAGCAGTACTTC
TRBD2	TRBV27	.	TRBJ2-5	CASKVMLAGRGTQYF	TGTGCCAGCAAGGTTATGCTAGCGGGAAGGGGGACCCAGTACTTC
.	TRBV28	.	TRBJ1-6	CASSPPGAYNSPLHF	TGTGCCAGCAGTCCCCCGGGGGCCTATAATTCACCCCTCCACTTT
.	TRBV7-9	few	TRBJ2-4	CASSLAPGLAKNIQYF	TGTGCCAGCAGCTTAGCCCCAGGACTAGCCAAAAACATTCAGTACTTC
.	TRBV20-1	many	TRBJ2-3	CSYDRDYTQYF	TGCAGTTACGACCGCGATTATACGCAGTATTTT
TRBD1	TRBV24-1	.	TRBJ2-2	CATSDPGTGYTGELFF	TGTGCCACCAGTGATCCCGGGACAGGGTACACCGGGGAGCTGTTTTTT
.	TRBV13	.	TRBJ2-7	CASSLGEGLGSYNEQYF	TGTGCCAGCAGCTTAGGAGAGGGGTTAGGCTCCTACAATGAGCAGTACTTC
TRBD2	TRBV3-1	.	TRBJ2-7	CASRLTSGVYNEQYF	TGTGCCAGCCGGTTGACTAGCGGGGTCTACAATGAGCAGTACTTC
.	TRBV9	.	TRBJ2-2	CASSVDKGNTGELFF	TGTGCCAGCAGCGTAGATAAGGGCAACACCGGGGAGCTGTTTTTT
TRBD1	TRBV6-1	.	TRBJ1-5	CASSADPGQRLKNQPQHF	TGTGCCAGCAGTGCGGACCCGGGACAGAGACTAAAAAATCAGCCCCAGCATTTT
.	TRBV29-1	few	TRBJ2-3	CSVEGGAESQYF	TGCAGCGTTGAAGGTGGGGCCGAGTCGCAGTATTTT
.	TRBV11-3	.	TRBJ2-7	CAGSLDRDDFSSYEQYF	TGTGCCGGCAGCTTAGATCGGGATGATTTTTCCTCCTACGAGCAGTACTTC
.	TRBV11-2	.	TRBJ2-3	CASSLALISGGSTDTQYF	TGTGCCAGCAGCTTAGCCCTTATCAGCGGAGGCAGCACAGATACGCAGTATTTT
TRBD1	TRBV5-1	few	TRBJ2-7	CASGSGTGTYEQYF	TGCGCCAGCGGATCTGGGACAGGAACCTACGAGCAGTACTTC
TRBD2	TRBV3-1	.	TRBJ2-7	CASSQARPSGSSSYEQYF	TGTGCCAGCAGCCAAGCACGACCCAGCGGGAGTAGCTCCTACGAGCAGTACTTC
TRBD1	TRBV4-1	few	TRBJ1-4	CASKTTGATNEKLFF	TGCGCCAGCAAAACCACAGGGGCAACTAATGAAAAACTGTTTTTT
.	TRBV7-9	.	TRBJ1-2	CASSPNGNYGYTF	TGTGCCAGCAGCCCGAACGGGAACTATGGCTACACCTTC
.	TRBV6-1	few	TRBJ2-4	CASSELATAKNIQYF	TGTGCCAGCAGTGAACTGGCCACAGCCAAAAACATTCAGTACTTC
.	TRBV27	.	TRBJ2-7	CASSVLEGEQYF	TGTGCCAGCAGTGTTCTTGAGGGCGAGCAGTACTTC
TRBD2	TRBV3-1	.	TRBJ2-7	CASSRAGGRSYEQYF	TGTGCCAGCAGCCGTGCGGGAGGGCGTTCCTACGAGCAGTACTTC
TRBD1	TRBV12-3/TRBV12-4	.	TRBJ1-2	CASSYRGRDGYTF	TGTGCCAGCAGTTATAGGGGGCGGGATGGCTACACCTTC
.	TRBV4-2	.	TRBJ2-7	CASSYLGPAPLDEQYF	TGTGCCAGCAGTTATCTGGGTCCAGCCCCCCTAGACGAGCAGTACTTC
.	TRBV6-5	few	TRBJ2-7	CANYNVGAGRNEQYF	TGTGCCAACTACAACGTCGGGGCAGGGAGGAACGAGCAGTACTTC
TRBD1	TRBV6-5	many	TRBJ2-4	CASSTGDRAKNIQYF	TGTGCCAGCAGTACAGGGGATAGGGCCAAAAACATTCAGTACTTC
TRBD1	TRBV6-1	.	TRBJ1-2	CALVRGTGDRNGYTF	TGTGCCTTGGTTCGGGGGACAGGAGACAGGAATGGCTACACCTTC
.	TRBV7-2	many	TRBJ2-5	CASSPKSETQYF	TGTGCCAGCAGCCCTAAGTCCGAGACCCAGTACTTC
.	TRBV12-3/TRBV12-4	.	TRBJ1-4	CASAATGGDNEKLFF	TGTGCCAGCGCCGCGACCGGCGGGGACAATGAAAAACTGTTTTTT
.	TRBV21-1	few	TRBJ2-7	CASRTGTVERVVTYEQYF	TGTGCCAGCAGGACAGGGACCGTCGAGCGGGTAGTAACCTACGAGCAGTACTTC
TRBD1	TRBV7-2	few	TRBJ2-2	CASSFYRGLGGELFF	TGTGCCAGCAGCTTTTACAGGGGGCTCGGCGGGGAGCTGTTTTTT
TRBD1	TRBV3-1	.	TRBJ1-4	CASSFGTGGDEKLFF	TGTGCCAGCAGCTTTGGGACAGGGGGAGATGAAAAACTGTTTTTT
TRBD1	TRBV15	few	TRBJ1-5	CATSRTGSNQPQHF	TGTGCCACCAGCAGGACAGGGAGCAATCAGCCCCAGCATTTT
TRBD2	TRBV2	few	TRBJ2-5	CASSEFLAGAQETQYF	TGTGCCAGCAGTGAATTCCTAGCGGGAGCCCAAGAGACCCAGTACTTC
.	TRBV7-2	few	TRBJ2-1	CASTLRVAYNEQFF	TGTGCCAGCACCTTGAGGGTCGCATACAATGAGCAGTTCTTC
.	TRBV6-6	.	TRBJ2-3	CASSWGGSRNTDTQYF	TGTGCCAGCAGTTGGGGTGGTAGCCGAAACACAGATACGCAGTATTTT
.	TRBV7-9	.	TRBJ2-1	CASSLFGGGRKETNEQFF	TGTGCCAGCAGCCTCTTTGGGGGCGGGAGAAAGGAAACGAATGAGCAGTTCTTC
TRBD1	TRBV20-1	.	TRBJ2-5	CSAREGTGWRGETQYF	TGCAGTGCTAGAGAGGGGACAGGGTGGAGGGGAGAGACCCAGTACTTC
TRBD2	TRBV28	few	TRBJ2-3	CASSSPTGGLAGYTDTQYF	TGTGCCAGCAGCTCCCCCACGGGGGGACTAGCGGGGTACACAGATACGCAGTATTTT
.	TRBV4-1	.	TRBJ2-7	CASSHTRSHEQYF	TGCGCCAGCAGCCATACCCGTTCCCACGAGCAGTACTTC
.	TRBV20-1	.	TRBJ2-5	CSARGQLVEKTQYF	TGCAGTGCTCGGGGTCAACTAGTGGAGAAGACCCAGTACTTC